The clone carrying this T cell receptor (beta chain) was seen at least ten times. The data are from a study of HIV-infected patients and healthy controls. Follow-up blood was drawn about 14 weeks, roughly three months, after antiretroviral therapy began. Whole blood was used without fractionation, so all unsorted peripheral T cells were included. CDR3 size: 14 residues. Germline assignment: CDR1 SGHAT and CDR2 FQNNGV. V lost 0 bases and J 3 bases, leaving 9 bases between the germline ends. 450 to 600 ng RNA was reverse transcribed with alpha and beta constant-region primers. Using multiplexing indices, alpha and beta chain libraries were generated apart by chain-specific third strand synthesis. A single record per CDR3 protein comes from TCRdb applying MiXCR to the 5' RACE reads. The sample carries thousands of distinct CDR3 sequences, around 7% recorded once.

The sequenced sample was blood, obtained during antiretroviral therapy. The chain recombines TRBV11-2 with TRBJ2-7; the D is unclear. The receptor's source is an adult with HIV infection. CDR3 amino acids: CASSLDGLIYEQYF. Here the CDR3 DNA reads TGTGCCAGCAGCTTAGATGGGCTTATCTACGAGCAGTACTTC.